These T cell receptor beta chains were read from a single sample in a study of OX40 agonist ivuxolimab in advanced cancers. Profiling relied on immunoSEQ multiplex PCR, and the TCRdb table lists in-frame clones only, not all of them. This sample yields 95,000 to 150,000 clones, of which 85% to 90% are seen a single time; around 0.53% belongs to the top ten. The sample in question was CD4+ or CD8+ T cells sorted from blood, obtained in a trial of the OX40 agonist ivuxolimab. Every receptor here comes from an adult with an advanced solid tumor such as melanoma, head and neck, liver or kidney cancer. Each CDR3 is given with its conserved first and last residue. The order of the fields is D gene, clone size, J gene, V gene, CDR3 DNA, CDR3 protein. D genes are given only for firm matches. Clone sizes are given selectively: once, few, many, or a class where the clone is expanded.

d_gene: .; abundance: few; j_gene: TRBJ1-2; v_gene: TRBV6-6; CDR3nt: TGTGCCAGCAGCTTAGGGGGAGTCGACTATGGCTACACCTTC; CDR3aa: CASSLGGVDYGYTF
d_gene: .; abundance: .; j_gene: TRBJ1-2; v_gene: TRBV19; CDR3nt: TGTGCCAGTAATACGGGAGGTTCCTTTAACTATGGCTACACCTTC; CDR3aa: CASNTGGSFNYGYTF
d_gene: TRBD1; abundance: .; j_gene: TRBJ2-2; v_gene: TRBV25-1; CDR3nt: TGTGCCAGCAGTGACAGGGGGCACACCGGGGAGCTGTTTTTT; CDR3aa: CASSDRGHTGELFF
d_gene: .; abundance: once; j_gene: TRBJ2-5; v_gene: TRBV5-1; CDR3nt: TGCGCCAGCAGCTCCGCCCCGACTGGAAAAGAGACCCAGTACTTC; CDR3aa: CASSSAPTGKETQYF
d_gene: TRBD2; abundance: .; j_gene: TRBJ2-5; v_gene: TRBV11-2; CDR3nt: TGTGCCAGCAGCTTAGTCCCCGGGACTAGCGGGGCCCCAATAGAGCAGTACTTC; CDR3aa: CASSLVPGTSGAPIEQYF
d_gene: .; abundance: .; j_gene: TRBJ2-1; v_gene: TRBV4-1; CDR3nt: TGCGCCAGCAGCCAAGGGACGGCCTCCTACAATGAGCAGTTCTTC; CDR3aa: CASSQGTASYNEQFF
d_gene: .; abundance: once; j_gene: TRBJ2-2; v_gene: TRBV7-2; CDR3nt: TGTGCCAGCAGCTTAGGAGGCGGCAGGGCAGCGAACACCGGGGAGCTGTTTTTT; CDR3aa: CASSLGGGRAANTGELFF
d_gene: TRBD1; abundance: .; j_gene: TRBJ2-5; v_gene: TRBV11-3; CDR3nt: TGTGCCAGCAGCTCGGGACAGGGCCCCCAAGAGACCCAGTACTTC; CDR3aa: CASSSGQGPQETQYF
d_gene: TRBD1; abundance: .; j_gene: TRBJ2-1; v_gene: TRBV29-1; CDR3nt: TGCAGCGGTTACCGGGACAGTTACAATGAGCAGTTCTTC; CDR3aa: CSGYRDSYNEQFF
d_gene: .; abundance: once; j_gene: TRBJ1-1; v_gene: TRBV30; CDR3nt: TGTGCCTGGAGTGTACATGTGGGGGGGGAAGCTTTCTTT; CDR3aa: CAWSVHVGGEAFF
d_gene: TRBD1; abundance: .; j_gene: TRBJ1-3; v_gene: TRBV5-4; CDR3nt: TGTGCCAGCAGCTTACAGGGGGCTGGAAACACCATATATTTT; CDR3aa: CASSLQGAGNTIYF
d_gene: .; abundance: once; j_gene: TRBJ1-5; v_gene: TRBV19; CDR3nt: TGTGCCAGTAGTACCAACAGGGTGAATCAGCCCCAGCATTTT; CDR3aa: CASSTNRVNQPQHF
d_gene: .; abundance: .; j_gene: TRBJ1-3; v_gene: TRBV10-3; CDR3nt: TGTGCCATCAGTGAGTCCAGGACCGATTCGCATGGAAACACCATATATTTT; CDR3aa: CAISESRTDSHGNTIYF
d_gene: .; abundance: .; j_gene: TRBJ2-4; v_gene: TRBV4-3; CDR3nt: TGCGCCAGCAGCCAAGATAGAACCTCCATATCCAAAAACATTCAGTACTTC; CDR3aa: CASSQDRTSISKNIQYF
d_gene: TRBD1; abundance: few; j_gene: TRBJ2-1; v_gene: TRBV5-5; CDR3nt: TGTGCCAGCGGCCTCGAGGACAGGGCCTACAATGAGCAGTTCTTC; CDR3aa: CASGLEDRAYNEQFF
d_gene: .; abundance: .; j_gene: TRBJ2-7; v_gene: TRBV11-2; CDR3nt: TGTGCCAGCGCCCGCGGGGCGGAGTCCTACGAGCAGTACTTC; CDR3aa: CASARGAESYEQYF
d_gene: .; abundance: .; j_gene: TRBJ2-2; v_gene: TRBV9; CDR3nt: TGTGCCAGCAGCGCCCCCTCTCTCGGCAGCACCGGGGAGCTGTTTTTT; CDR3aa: CASSAPSLGSTGELFF
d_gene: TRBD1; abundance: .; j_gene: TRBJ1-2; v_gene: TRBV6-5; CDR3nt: TGTGCCAGCAGTTACTGGGACAGGGGGATTAATGGCTACACCTTC; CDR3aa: CASSYWDRGINGYTF
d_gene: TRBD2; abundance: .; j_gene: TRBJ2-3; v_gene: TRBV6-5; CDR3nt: TGTGCCAGCAGAAAAACTAGCGGTCGTACGCAGTATTTT; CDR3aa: CASRKTSGRTQYF
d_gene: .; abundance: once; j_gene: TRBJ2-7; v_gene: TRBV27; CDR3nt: TGTGCCAGCAGTTTATCCCGGTTGTGGGGGGAGCCGTACGAGCAGTACTTC; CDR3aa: CASSLSRLWGEPYEQYF
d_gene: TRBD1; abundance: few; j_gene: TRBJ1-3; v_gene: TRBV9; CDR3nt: TGTGCCAGCAGAACCGGACAGGGATGGGGAAACACCATATATTTT; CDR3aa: CASRTGQGWGNTIYF
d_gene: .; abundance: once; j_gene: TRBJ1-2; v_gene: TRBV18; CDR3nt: TGTGCCAGCTCACCGGGTACGATGCGGGTTGACTATGGCTACACCTTC; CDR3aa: CASSPGTMRVDYGYTF
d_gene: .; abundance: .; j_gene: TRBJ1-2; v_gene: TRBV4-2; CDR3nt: TGTGCCAGCAGCCAAACTAACTATGGCTACACCTTC; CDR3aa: CASSQTNYGYTF
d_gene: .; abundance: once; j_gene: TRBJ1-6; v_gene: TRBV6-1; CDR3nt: TGTGCCAGCAGTGCCGGACGGGATAATTCACCCCTCCACTTT; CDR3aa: CASSAGRDNSPLHF
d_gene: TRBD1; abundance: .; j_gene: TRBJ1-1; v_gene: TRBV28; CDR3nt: TGTGCCAGCACCCCAGGGGACAGGAACACTGAAGCTTTCTTT; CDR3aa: CASTPGDRNTEAFF
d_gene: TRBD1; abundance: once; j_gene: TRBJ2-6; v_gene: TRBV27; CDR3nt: TGTGCCAGCAGTTTATCCTTGACAGGGAACGTCCTGACTTTC; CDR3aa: CASSLSLTGNVLTF
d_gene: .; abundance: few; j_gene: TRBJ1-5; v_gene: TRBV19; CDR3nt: TGTGCCAGTAGGTCCCCAGGGTCCCAGCATTTT; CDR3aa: CASRSPGSQHF
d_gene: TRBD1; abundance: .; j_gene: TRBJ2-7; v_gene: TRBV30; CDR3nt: TGTGCCTGGAGTGGGACAGGATATAGCGAGCAGTACTTC; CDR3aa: CAWSGTGYSEQYF
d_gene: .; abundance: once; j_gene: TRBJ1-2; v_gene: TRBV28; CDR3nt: TGTGCCAGCAGTCAAGGTAGAGGTTATGGCTACACCTTC; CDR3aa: CASSQGRGYGYTF
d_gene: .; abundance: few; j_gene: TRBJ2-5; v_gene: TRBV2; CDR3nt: TGTGCCAGCAGGGGTGGGGGAGAGACCCAGTACTTC; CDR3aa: CASRGGGETQYF
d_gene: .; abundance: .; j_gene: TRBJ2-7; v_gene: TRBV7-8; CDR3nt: TGTGCCAGCAGCTTAGGGGGGCAGAGAAGGGAGCAGTACTTC; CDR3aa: CASSLGGQRREQYF
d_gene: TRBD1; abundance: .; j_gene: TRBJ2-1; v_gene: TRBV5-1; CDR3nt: TGCGCCAGCAGCTTGGGACAGGGGAGAGAGCAGTTCTTC; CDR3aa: CASSLGQGREQFF
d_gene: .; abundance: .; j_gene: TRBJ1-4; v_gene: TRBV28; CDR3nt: TGTGCCAGCAGGATACAGGGTTTGGATGAAAAACTGTTTTTT; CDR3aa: CASRIQGLDEKLFF
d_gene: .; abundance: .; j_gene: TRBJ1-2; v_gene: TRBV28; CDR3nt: TGTGCCAGCCATGTGGGGCCTTTGCGTGGCTACACCTTC; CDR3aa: CASHVGPLRGYTF
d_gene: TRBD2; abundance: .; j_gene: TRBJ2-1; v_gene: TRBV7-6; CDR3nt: TGTGCCAGCAGCTCTCGACTAGCGGGGAACAATGAGCAGTTCTTC; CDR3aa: CASSSRLAGNNEQFF
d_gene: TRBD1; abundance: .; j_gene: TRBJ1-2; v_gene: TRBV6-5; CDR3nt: TGTGCCAGCAGGTTTGAGGGGGCCAACTATGGCTACACCTTC; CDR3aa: CASRFEGANYGYTF
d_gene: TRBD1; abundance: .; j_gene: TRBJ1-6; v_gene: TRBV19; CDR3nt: TGTGCCAGTAGTACGACAGGGGGAGGATTTCGATCACCCCTCCACTTT; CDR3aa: CASSTTGGGFRSPLHF
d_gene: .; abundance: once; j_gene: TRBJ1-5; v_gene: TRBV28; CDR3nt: TGTGCCAGCAGAGACCCGGACGGGGGGTTTGATCAGCCCCAGCATTTT; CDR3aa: CASRDPDGGFDQPQHF
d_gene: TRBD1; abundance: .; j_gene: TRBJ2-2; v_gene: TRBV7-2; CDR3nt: TGTGCCAGCAGCTCTGGACAGGGGCGAGGCGGGGAGCTGTTTTTT; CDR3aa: CASSSGQGRGGELFF
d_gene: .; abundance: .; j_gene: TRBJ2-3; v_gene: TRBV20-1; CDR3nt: TGCAGTGCTAAAATGGAAGATACGCAGTATTTT; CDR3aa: CSAKMEDTQYF
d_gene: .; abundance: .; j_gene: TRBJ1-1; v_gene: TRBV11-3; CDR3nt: TGTGCCAGCAGCTTCCTGCAGGCAACTGAAGCTTTCTTT; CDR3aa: CASSFLQATEAFF